These T cell receptor beta chains were read from a single sample in a study of T cell responses to AZD1222 COVID-19 vaccine. TCRdb's copy holds only in-frame clones and misses some; the assay was immunoSEQ multiplex PCR. There are about 120,000 clones in the sample; roughly nine tenths occur only once, and about 10% lies in the top ten. The sample in question was peripheral blood, obtained on day 0 of AZD1222 vaccination. These receptors were obtained from an adult in good health. Each CDR3 is given with its conserved first and last residue. D genes are given only for firm matches. Clone size is stated in some rows and not others, as once, few, many or a class when expanded.

TRBV19,.,12,.,TRBJ1-6,TGTGCCAGTAGTCGACTTGATTCACCCCTCCACTTT,CASSRLDSPLHF
TRBV7-9,.,15,.,TRBJ2-3,TGTGCCAGCAGTTTTAGGAGAACTAGCACAGATACGCAGTATTTT,CASSFRRTSTDTQYF
TRBV5-6,.,14,.,TRBJ2-6,TGTGCCAGCGCCCGGAGTAGTGGGGCCAACGTCCTGACTTTC,CASARSSGANVLTF
TRBV10-3,TRBD2,14,.,TRBJ2-5,TGTGCCATCAGTGGACTAGCGGGAGGAGAGACCCAGTACTTC,CAISGLAGGETQYF
TRBV14,.,13,.,TRBJ2-7,TGTGCCAGCAGCCAAGGGTGGGGCCACGAGCAGTACTTC,CASSQGWGHEQYF
TRBV27,.,14,.,TRBJ1-2,TGTGCCAGCAGTCCCCGGGGGACCTACTATGGCTACACCTTC,CASSPRGTYYGYTF
TRBV3-1/TRBV3-2,.,14,.,TRBJ2-7,TGTGCCAGCAGCCGGGTCACGGAGTTCTACGAGCAGTACTTC,CASSRVTEFYEQYF
TRBV7-9,TRBD2,16,few,TRBJ2-1,TGTGCCAGCAGCTTAGCGGGACTAGATGCCTACAATGAGCAGTTCTTC,CASSLAGLDAYNEQFF
TRBV6-6,.,13,.,TRBJ1-2,TGTGCCAGCAGTTACGGCAGCCGCTATGGCTACACCTTC,CASSYGSRYGYTF
TRBV7-9,TRBD1,15,.,TRBJ1-3,TGTGCCAGCAGTTCACAGGGGCTCTCTGGAAACACCATATATTTT,CASSSQGLSGNTIYF
TRBV19,.,15,.,TRBJ2-1,TGTGCCAGTAGTATAGCTCGGCGGGGGACAATGAAGCAGTTCTTC,CASSIARRGTMKQFF
TRBV5-1,TRBD1,15,.,TRBJ2-5,TGCGCCAGCAGCTCCTTAGGGACAGGGGCGGAGACCCAGTACTTC,CASSSLGTGAETQYF
TRBV6-1,.,17,.,TRBJ1-5,TGTGCCAGCAGTGAAGCAACGGGAATGCAGGGGAATCAGCCCCAGCATTTT,CASSEATGMQGNQPQHF
TRBV19,.,15,.,TRBJ2-1,TGTGCCAGTAGTATGGGGGGGGCTTCCTACAATGAGCAGTTCTTC,CASSMGGASYNEQFF
TRBV4-2,.,13,once,TRBJ1-2,TGTGCCAGCAGCCAAGGACAGAACTATGGCTACACCTTC,CASSQGQNYGYTF
TRBV28,TRBD1,18,.,TRBJ1-4,TGTGCCAGCAGTTCCGCACGGGACAGGGGAGCGCTTAATGAAAAACTGTTTTTT,CASSSARDRGALNEKLFF
TRBV2,.,13,.,TRBJ2-7,TGTGCCAGCAGTGAAGTTTTGTCAAGCGAGCAGTACTTC,CASSEVLSSEQYF
TRBV5-6,TRBD2,17,.,TRBJ2-5,TGTGCCAGCAACAAATTAGGGACTAGTGGGGGGTCGGAGACCCAGTACTTC,CASNKLGTSGGSETQYF
TRBV9,.,15,.,TRBJ2-3,TGTGCCAGCAGCACTAGAGGGGATGGAACAGATACGCAGTATTTT,CASSTRGDGTDTQYF
TRBV29-1,.,17,.,TRBJ2-3,TGCAGCGTTGTAATCCGCCGGACAGCTGTTCTCGCAGATACGCAGTATTTT,CSVVIRRTAVLADTQYF
TRBV19,.,13,few,TRBJ2-7,TGTGCCAGTGGCCCCTGGGGCTCCTACGAGCAGTACTTC,CASGPWGSYEQYF
TRBV4-3,.,14,.,TRBJ2-7,TGCGCCAGCAGCCAAGGAAGAGGCAACTACGAGCAGTACTTC,CASSQGRGNYEQYF
TRBV5-1,.,13,.,TRBJ1-2,TGCGCCAGCAGCTTTGAGGGCCGGTATGGCTACACCTTC,CASSFEGRYGYTF
TRBV5-1,.,13,.,TRBJ2-3,TGCGCCAGCAGCTTGGCGGCCCTAGATACGCAGTATTTT,CASSLAALDTQYF
TRBV18,.,14,.,TRBJ2-7,TGTGCCAGCTCACTATGGACAGAGTCCTACGAGCAGTACTTC,CASSLWTESYEQYF
TRBV6-5,.,13,.,TRBJ2-3,TGTGCCAGCAGCAACCTGGGGGGTGATACGCAGTATTTT,CASSNLGGDTQYF
TRBV7-3,.,15,.,TRBJ1-1,TGTGCCAGCAGCTCCTCAGGGGCGAGTATCACTGAAGCTTTCTTT,CASSSSGASITEAFF
TRBV28,.,15,few,TRBJ1-5,TGTGCCAGCAGCCTCGCAGACAGTACGAATCAGCCCCAGCATTTT,CASSLADSTNQPQHF
TRBV13,.,13,.,TRBJ2-7,TGTGCCAGCAGCTTAGCTATCTCCTACGAGCAGTACTTC,CASSLAISYEQYF
TRBV30,.,14,.,TRBJ1-3,TGTGCCTGGACCCAAGGAACCTCTGGAAACACCATATATTTT,CAWTQGTSGNTIYF
TRBV5-5,.,14,.,TRBJ2-7,TGTGCCAGCAGCTTGTCTTACAGGGCTTACGAGCAGTACTTC,CASSLSYRAYEQYF
TRBV7-9,.,14,.,TRBJ1-2,TGTGCCAGCAGCTTAGATGTCCGGGGTAATGGCTACACCTTC,CASSLDVRGNGYTF
TRBV7-3,.,15,.,TRBJ2-6,TGTGCCAGCAGCCTTGCTGCCTCTGGGGCCAACGTCCTGACTTTC,CASSLAASGANVLTF
TRBV28,.,14,.,TRBJ1-1,TGTGCCAGCAGTTTGAGGGCGGGGAACACTGAAGCTTTCTTT,CASSLRAGNTEAFF
TRBV7-2,TRBD2,17,.,TRBJ2-1,TGTGCCAGCAGCCCGCAAGCGGGGGGTTCCACATACAATGAGCAGTTCTTC,CASSPQAGGSTYNEQFF
TRBV29-1,TRBD1,12,.,TRBJ1-2,TGCAGCGTGTGGACAGGGGGCAGCGGCTACACCTTC,CSVWTGGSGYTF
TRBV6-5,TRBD1,15,.,TRBJ2-1,TGTGCCAGCAGTCTAGGACAGGGTAACTACAATGAGCAGTTCTTC,CASSLGQGNYNEQFF
TRBV24-1,TRBD1,13,.,TRBJ2-7,TGTGCCACAGGGACAGCTTATTCCTACGAGCAGTACTTC,CATGTAYSYEQYF
TRBV3-1/TRBV3-2,.,15,.,TRBJ2-7,TGTGCCAGCAGCCCTGGCTTTGCAGGGGCCCCTCGCGTGGACTTC,CASSPGFAGAPRVDF
TRBV6-5,.,14,.,TRBJ2-7,TGTGCCAGCGAACCTACAGGGCTCTCCTACGAGCAGTACTTC,CASEPTGLSYEQYF
TRBV2,.,12,.,TRBJ2-1,.,CASSEVSGPEFF
TRBV2,.,14,.,TRBJ1-5,TGTGCCAGCAGTGTGGGGGGGATCGGGCAGCCCCAGCATTTT,CASSVGGIGQPQHF
TRBV2,.,12,many,TRBJ2-2,TGTGCCATCATAGTGGGGGCCGGGGAGCTGTTTTTT,CAIIVGAGELFF
TRBV30,.,14,.,TRBJ2-5,TGTGCCTGTGGTTACTTAGACAGCGGCGAGACCCAGTACTTC,CACGYLDSGETQYF
TRBV6-6,.,14,.,TRBJ2-7,TGTGCCAGCAGGCCGGGAGCCCTACCCTACGAGCAGTACTTC,CASRPGALPYEQYF
TRBV7-6,.,13,.,TRBJ2-7,TGTGCCAGCAGCTTCAGGAACTCCTACGAGCAGTACTTC,CASSFRNSYEQYF
TRBV9,.,14,.,TRBJ2-1,TGTGCCAGCAGCGCTATTCTGACAGAAGGTGAGCAGTTCTTC,CASSAILTEGEQFF
TRBV2,.,14,once,TRBJ1-5,TGTGCCAGCAGTGAAGCGTATGGGGGCAGGGCCCAGCATTTT,CASSEAYGGRAQHF
TRBV7-5,.,15,.,TRBJ2-7,TGTGCCAGAAGCTTAGTAACTAGTACGTATCTTGAGCAGTACTTC,CARSLVTSTYLEQYF
TRBV3-1/TRBV3-2,.,16,.,TRBJ2-2,TGTGCCAGCAGCCAAGACTCATTCGGTCCCAGCGGGGAGCTGTTTTTT,CASSQDSFGPSGELFF
TRBV7-9,.,15,.,TRBJ1-2,TGTGCCAGCAGCTTAGTCGGGTCGGGTAACTATGGCTACACCTTC,CASSLVGSGNYGYTF
TRBV27,.,16,.,TRBJ1-4,TGTGCCAGCAGTTTATCACAGGGCGGCGGATGGGAAAAACTGTTTTTT,CASSLSQGGGWEKLFF
TRBV27,.,14,.,TRBJ2-5,TGTGCCAGCAGTTTGTTACAGGACCAAGAGACCCAGTACTTC,CASSLLQDQETQYF
TRBV29-1,.,10,.,TRBJ2-7,TGCAGCGTTGAGCGAGACGAGCAGTACTTC,CSVERDEQYF
TRBV7-3,TRBD2,15,.,TRBJ2-1,TGTGCCAGCAGCTTAGGTGCGGGGGAGGGCAATGAGCAGTTCTTC,CASSLGAGEGNEQFF